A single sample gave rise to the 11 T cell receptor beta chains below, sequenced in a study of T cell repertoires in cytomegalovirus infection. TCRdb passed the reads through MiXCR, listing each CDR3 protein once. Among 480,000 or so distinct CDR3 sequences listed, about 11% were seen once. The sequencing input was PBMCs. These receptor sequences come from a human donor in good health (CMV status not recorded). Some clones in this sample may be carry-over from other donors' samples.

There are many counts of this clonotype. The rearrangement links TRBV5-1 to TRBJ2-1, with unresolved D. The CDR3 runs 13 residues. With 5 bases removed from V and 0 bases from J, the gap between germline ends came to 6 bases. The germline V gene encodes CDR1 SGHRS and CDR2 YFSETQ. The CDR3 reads CASRLPSYNEQFF. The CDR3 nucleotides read TGCGCCAGCAGACTCCCCTCCTACAATGAGCAGTTCTTC.

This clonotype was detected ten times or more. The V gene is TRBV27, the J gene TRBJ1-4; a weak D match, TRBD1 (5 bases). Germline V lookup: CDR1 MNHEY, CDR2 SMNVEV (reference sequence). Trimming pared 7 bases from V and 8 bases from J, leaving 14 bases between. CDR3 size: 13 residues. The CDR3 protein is CASTSGGGEKLFF. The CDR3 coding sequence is TGTGCCAGCACCTCCGGGGGAGGCGAAAAACTGTTTTTT.

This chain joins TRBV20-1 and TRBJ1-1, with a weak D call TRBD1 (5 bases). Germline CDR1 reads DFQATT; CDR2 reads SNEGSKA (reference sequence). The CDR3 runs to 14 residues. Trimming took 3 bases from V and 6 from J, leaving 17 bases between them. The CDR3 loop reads CSAREGKVSSEAFF. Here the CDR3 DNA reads TGCAGTGCTAGGGAGGGGAAGGTCTCATCTGAAGCTTTCTTT.

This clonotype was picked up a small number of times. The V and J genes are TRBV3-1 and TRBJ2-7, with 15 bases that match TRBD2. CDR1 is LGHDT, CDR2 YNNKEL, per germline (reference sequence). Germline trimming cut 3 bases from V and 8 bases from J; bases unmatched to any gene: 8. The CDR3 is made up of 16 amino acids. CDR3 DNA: TGTGCCAGCAGCCAGATGGGACTAGCGGGGGGCGAAAAGCAGTACTTC. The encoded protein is CASSQMGLAGGEKQYF.

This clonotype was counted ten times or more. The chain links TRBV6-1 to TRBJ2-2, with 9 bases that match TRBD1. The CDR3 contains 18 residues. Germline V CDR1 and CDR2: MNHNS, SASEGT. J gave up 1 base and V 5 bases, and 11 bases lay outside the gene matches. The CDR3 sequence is CASSPGTGLTLNTGELFF. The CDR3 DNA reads TGTGCCAGCAGTCCCGGGACAGGGCTGACCCTGAACACCGGGGAGCTGTTTTTT.

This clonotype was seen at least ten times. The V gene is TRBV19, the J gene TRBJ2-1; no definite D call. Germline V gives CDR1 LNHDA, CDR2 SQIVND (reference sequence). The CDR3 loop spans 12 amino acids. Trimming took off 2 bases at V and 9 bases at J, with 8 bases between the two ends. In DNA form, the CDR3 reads TGTGCCAGTAGTATAATAATTTCTGAGCAGTTCTTC. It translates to CASSIIISEQFF. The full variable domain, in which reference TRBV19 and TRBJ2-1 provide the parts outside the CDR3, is DGGITQSPKYLFRKEGQNVTLSCEQNLNHDAMYWYRQDPGQGLRLIYYSQIVNDFQKGDIAEGYSVSREKKESFPLTVTSAQKNPTAFYLCASSIIISEQFFGPGTRLTVL.

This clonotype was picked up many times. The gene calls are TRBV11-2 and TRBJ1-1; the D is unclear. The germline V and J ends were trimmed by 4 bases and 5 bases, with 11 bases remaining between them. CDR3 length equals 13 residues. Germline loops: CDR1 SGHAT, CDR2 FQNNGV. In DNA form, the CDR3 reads TGTGCCAGCAGCTCGTCATCAACGACTGAAGCTTTCTTT. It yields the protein CASSSSSTTEAFF.

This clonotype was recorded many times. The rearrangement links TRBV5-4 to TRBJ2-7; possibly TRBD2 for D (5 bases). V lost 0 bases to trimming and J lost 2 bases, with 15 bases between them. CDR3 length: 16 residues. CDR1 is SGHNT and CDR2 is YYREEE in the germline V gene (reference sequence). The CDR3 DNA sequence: TGTGCCAGCAGCTTGGATCGGTCGGGATATACCTACGAGCAGTACTTC. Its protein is CASSLDRSGYTYEQYF.

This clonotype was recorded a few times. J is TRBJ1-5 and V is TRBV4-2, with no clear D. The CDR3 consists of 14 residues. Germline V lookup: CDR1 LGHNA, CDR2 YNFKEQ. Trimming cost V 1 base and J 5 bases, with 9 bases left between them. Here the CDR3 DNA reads TGTGCCAGCAGCCAAGTAAGGCGCGATCAGCCCCAGCATTTT. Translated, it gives CASSQVRRDQPQHF.

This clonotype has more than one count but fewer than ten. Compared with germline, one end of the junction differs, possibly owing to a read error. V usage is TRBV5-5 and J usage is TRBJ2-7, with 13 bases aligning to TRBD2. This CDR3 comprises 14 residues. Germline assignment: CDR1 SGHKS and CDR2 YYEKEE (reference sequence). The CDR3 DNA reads TGTGCCAGCAGCTACTGGACTAGCGGGAGCCCCCGGGACTTC. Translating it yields CASSYWTSGSPRDF.

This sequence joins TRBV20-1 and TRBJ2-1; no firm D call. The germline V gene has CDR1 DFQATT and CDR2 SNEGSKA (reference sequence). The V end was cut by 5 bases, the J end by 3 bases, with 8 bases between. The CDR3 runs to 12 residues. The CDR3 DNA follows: TGCAGTGCTCCACGCATCTACAATGAGCAGTTCTTC. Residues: CSAPRIYNEQFF.